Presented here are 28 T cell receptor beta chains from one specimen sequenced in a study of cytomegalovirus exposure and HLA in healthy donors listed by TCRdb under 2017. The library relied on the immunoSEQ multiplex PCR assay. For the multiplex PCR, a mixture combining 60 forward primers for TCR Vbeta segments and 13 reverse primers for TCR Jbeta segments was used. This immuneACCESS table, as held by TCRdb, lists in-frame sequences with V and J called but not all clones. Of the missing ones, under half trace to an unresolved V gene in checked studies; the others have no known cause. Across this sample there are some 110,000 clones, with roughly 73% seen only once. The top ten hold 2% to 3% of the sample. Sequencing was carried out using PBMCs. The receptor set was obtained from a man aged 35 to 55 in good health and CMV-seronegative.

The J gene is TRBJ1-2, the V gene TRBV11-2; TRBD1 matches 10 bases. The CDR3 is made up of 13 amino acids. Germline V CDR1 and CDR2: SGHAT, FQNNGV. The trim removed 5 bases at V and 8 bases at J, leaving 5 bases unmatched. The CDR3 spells CASSRQGAGGYTF. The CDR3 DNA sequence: TGTGCCAGCAGCCGACAGGGGGCTGGAGGCTACACCTTC.

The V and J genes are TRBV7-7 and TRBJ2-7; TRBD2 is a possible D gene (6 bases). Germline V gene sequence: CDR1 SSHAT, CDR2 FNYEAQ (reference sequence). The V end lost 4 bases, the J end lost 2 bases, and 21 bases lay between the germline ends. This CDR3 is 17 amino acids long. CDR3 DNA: TGTGCCAGCAGCTCCCCCTGGAGCGGGCAGTCCCCCTACGAGCAGTACTTC. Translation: CASSSPWSGQSPYEQYF.

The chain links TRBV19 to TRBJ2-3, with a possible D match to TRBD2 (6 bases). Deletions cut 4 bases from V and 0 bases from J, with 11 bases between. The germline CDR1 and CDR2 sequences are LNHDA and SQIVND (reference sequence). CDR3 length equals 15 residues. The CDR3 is CASSTPGTSTDTQYF. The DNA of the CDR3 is TGTGCCAGTAGTACGCCCGGGACTAGCACAGATACGCAGTATTTT.

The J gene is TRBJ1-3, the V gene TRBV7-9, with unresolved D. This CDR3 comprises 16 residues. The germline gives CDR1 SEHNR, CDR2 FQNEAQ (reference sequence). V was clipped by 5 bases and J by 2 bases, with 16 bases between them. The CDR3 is CASSPAGRTAGNTIYF. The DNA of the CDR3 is TGTGCCAGCAGCCCTGCGGGCAGGACTGCTGGAAACACCATATATTTT. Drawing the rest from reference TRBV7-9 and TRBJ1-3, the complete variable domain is DTGVSQNPRHKITKRGQNVTFRCDPISEHNRLYWYRQTLGQGPEFLTYFQNEAQLEKSRLLSDRFSAERPKGSFSTLEIQRTEQGDSAMYLCASSPAGRTAGNTIYFGEGSWLTVV.

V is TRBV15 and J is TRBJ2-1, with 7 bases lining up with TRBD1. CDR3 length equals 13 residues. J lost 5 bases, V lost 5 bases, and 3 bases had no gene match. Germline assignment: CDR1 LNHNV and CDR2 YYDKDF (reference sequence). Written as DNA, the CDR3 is TGTGCCACCAGCGGGACAGACGACAATGAGCAGTTCTTC. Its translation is CATSGTDDNEQFF.

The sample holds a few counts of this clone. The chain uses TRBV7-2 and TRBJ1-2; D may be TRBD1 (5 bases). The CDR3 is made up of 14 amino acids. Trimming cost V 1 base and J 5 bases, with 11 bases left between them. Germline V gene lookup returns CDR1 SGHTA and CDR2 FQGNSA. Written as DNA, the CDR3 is TGTGCCAGCAGCTTAGGGAGGGGAGGGTATGGCTACACCTTC. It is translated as CASSLGRGGYGYTF.

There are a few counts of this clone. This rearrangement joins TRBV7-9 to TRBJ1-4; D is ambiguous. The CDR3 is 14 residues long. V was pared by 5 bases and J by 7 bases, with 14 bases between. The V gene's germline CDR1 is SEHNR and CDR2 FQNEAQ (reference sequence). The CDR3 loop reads CASSPSGASEKLFF. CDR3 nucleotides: TGTGCCAGCAGCCCGTCGGGAGCAAGTGAAAAACTGTTTTTT.

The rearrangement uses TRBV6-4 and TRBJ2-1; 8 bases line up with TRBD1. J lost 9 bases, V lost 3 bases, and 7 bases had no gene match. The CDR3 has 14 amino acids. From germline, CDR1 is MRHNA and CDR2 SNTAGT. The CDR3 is CASSEGQGRSEQFF. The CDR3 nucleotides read TGTGCCAGCAGTGAAGGACAGGGACGGAGTGAGCAGTTCTTC.

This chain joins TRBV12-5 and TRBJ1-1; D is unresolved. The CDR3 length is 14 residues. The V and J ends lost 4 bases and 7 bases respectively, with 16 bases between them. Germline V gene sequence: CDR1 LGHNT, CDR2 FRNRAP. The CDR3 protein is CASGSSYGRVEAFF. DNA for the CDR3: TGTGCTAGTGGTTCCTCTTACGGGAGGGTTGAAGCTTTCTTT.

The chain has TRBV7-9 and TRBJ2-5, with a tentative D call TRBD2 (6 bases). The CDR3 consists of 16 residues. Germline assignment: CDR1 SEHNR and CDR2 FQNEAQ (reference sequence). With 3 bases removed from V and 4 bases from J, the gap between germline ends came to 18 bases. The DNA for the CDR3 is TGTGCCAGCAGCTTCATTACGGGGGATGGGGTAGAGACCCAGTACTTC. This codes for CASSFITGDGVETQYF.

CDR3 in amino acids: CASSQAVGGFEQFF. The CDR3 region has the DNA TGTGCCAGCAGCCAAGCTGTAGGGGGCTTTGAGCAGTTCTTC. This sequence joins TRBV7-8 and TRBJ2-1, with 7 bases that match TRBD1. The V segment lost 5 bases and the J segment 9 bases; nucleotides outside the gene matches: 10. The germline V gene has CDR1 SGHVS and CDR2 FQNEAQ. The CDR3 consists of 14 residues. The whole variable domain, remainder taken from reference TRBV7-8 and TRBJ2-1, is GAGVSQSPRYKVAKRGQDVALRCDPISGHVSLFWYQQALGQGPEFLTYFQNEAQLDKSGLPSDRFFAERPEGSVSTLKIQRTQQEDSAVYLCASSQAVGGFEQFFGPGTRLTVL.

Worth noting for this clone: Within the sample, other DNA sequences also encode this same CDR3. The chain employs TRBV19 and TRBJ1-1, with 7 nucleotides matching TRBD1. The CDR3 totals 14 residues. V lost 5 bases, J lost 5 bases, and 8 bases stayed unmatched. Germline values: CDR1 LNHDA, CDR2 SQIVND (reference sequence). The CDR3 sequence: CASSAQTGMTEAFF. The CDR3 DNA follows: TGTGCCAGTAGTGCACAGACAGGGATGACTGAAGCTTTCTTT. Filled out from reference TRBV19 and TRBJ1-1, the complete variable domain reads DGGITQSPKYLFRKEGQNVTLSCEQNLNHDAMYWYRQDPGQGLRLIYYSQIVNDFQKGDIAEGYSVSREKKESFPLTVTSAQKNPTAFYLCASSAQTGMTEAFFGQGTRLTVV.

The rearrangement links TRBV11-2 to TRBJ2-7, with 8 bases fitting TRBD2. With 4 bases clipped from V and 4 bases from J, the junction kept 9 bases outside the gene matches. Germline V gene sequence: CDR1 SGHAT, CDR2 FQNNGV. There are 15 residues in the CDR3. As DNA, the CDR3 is TGTGCCAGCAGCTCCACTAGCGGATCTCAATACGAGCAGTACTTC. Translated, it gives CASSSTSGSQYEQYF.

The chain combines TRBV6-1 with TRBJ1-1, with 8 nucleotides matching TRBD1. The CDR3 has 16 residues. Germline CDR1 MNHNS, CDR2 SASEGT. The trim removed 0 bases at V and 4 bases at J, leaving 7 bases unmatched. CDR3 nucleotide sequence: TGTGCCAGCAGTGAAGCGCTGGGACAGGTAAGCACTGAAGCTTTCTTT. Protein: CASSEALGQVSTEAFF.

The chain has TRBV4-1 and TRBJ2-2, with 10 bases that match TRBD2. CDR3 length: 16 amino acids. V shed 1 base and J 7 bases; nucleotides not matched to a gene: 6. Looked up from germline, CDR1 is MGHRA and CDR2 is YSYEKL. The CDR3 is CASSQVSLAGVGELFF. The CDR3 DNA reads TGCGCCAGCAGCCAAGTATCCCTAGCGGGGGTCGGGGAGCTGTTTTTT.

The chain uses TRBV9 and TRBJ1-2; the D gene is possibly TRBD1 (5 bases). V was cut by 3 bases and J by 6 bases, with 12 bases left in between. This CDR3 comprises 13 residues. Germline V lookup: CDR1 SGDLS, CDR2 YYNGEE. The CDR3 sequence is CASSALAGDGYTF. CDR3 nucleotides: TGTGCCAGCAGCGCGCTGGCGGGGGATGGCTACACCTTC.

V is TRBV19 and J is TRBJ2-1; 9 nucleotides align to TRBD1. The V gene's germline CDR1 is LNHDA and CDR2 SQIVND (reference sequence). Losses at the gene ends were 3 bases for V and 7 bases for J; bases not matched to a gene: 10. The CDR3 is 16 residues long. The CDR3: CASSILGTGLQNEQFF. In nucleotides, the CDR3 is TGTGCCAGTAGTATCCTCGGGACAGGGCTGCAGAATGAGCAGTTCTTC.

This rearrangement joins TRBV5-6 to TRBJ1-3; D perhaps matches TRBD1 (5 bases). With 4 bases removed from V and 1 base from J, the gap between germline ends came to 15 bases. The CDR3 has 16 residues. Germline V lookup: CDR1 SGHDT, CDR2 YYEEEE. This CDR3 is CASSPRRVGSGNTIYF. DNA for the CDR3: TGTGCCAGCAGCCCTCGCAGGGTAGGGTCTGGAAACACCATATATTTT.

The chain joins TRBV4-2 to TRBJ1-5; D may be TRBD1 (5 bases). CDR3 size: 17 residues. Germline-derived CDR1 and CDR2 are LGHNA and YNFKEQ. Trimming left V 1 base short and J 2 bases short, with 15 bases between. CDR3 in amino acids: CASSQVGGGRGNQPQHF. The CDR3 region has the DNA TGTGCCAGCAGCCAAGTCGGGGGAGGGAGAGGCAATCAGCCCCAGCATTTT.

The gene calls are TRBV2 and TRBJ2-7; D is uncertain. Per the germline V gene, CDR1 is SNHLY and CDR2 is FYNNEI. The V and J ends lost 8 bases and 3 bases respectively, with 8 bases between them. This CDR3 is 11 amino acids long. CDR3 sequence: CASESYYEQYF. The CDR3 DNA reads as TGTGCCAGCGAGTCTTACTACGAGCAGTACTTC.

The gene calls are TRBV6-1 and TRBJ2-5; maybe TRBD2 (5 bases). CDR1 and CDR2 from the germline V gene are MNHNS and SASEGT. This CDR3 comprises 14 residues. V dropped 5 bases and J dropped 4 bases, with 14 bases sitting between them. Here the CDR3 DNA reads TGTGCCAGCAGTCTAGAAACTAGACGAGAGACCCAGTACTTC. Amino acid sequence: CASSLETRRETQYF.

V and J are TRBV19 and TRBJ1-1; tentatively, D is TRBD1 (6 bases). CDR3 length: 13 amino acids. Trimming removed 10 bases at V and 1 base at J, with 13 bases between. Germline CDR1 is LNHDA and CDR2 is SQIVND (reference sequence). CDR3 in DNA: TGTGCCACCAGTCGGGGGGCGAACACTGAAGCTTTCTTT. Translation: CATSRGANTEAFF.

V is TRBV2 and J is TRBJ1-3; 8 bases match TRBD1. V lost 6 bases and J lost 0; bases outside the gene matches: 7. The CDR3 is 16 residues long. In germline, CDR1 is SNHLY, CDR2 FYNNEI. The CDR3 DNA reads TGTGCCAGCAGGAGATTACAGGGGGTCTCTGGAAACACCATATATTTT. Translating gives CASRRLQGVSGNTIYF.

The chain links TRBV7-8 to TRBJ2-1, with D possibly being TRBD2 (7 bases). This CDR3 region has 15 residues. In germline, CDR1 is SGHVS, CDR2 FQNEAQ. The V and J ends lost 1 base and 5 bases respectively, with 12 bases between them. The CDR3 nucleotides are TGTGCCAGCAGCTTAGGGGCGGGGGCCCACAATGAGCAGTTCTTC. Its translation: CASSLGAGAHNEQFF.

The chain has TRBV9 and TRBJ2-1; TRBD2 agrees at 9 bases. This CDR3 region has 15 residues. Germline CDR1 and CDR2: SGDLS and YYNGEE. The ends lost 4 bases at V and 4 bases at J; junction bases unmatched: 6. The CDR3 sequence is CASSPGSGGYNEQFF. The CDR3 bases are TGTGCCAGCAGCCCAGGGAGCGGGGGGTACAATGAGCAGTTCTTC.

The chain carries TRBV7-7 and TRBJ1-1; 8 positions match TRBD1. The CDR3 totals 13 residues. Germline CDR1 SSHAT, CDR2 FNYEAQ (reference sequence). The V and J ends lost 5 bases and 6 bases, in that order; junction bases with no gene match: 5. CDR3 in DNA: TGTGCCAGCAGCCCCGGACAGGGCGCTGAAGCTTTCTTT. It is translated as CASSPGQGAEAFF.

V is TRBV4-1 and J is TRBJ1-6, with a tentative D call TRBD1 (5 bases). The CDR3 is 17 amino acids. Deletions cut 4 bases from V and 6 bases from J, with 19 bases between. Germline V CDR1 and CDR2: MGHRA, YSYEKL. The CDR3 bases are TGCGCCAGCAGCCGAACGGCCTCAGGGCAGGGTAATTCACCCCTCCACTTT. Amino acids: CASSRTASGQGNSPLHF.

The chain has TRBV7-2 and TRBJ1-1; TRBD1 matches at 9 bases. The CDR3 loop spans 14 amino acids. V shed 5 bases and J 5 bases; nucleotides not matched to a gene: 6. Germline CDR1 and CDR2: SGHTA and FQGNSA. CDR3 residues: CASSLGQGKTEAFF. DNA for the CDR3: TGTGCCAGCAGCCTGGGACAGGGAAAGACTGAAGCTTTCTTT.